This passage covers 21 T cell receptor beta chains from one sample sequenced in a study of T cell repertoires in cytomegalovirus infection. One entry per CDR3 protein results from TCRdb running MiXCR on the reads. The table shows some 600,000 distinct CDR3 sequences, with less than 25% occurring only once. Specimen: CD8+ T cells from PBMCs. The receptor source for this set is a human donor in good health (CMV status not recorded). Some clones in this sample may be carry-over from other donors' samples.

The chain uses TRBV10-3 and TRBJ1-3, with 7 bases identical to TRBD1. Germline V gene sequence: CDR1 ENHRY, CDR2 SYGVKD. The junction had 8 bases not matched to a gene; V was cut back by 8 bases and J by 4 bases. The CDR3 extends over 14 amino acids. CDR3 sequence (DNA): TGTGCCATCCTACAGGGGACGGGAGGAAACACCATATATTTT. Translating gives CAILQGTGGNTIYF.

This clonotype was counted at least ten times. The V call is TRBV7-2, the J call TRBJ2-3, with 10 bases that match TRBD2. The CDR3 is 18 residues long. Trimming removed 1 base from V and 2 bases from J; junction bases left unmatched: 9. Looked up from germline, CDR1 is SGHTA and CDR2 is FQGNSA. The CDR3 reads CASSLGPPSGGYTDTQYF. The CDR3 DNA is TGTGCCAGCAGCTTAGGCCCCCCTAGCGGGGGTTACACAGATACGCAGTATTTT.

The J gene is TRBJ1-5, the V gene TRBV28, with D possibly being TRBD1 (5 bases). CDR1 and CDR2 from the germline V gene are MDHEN and SYDVKM. This CDR3 contains 16 residues. V was cut by 6 bases and J by 5 bases, with 20 bases left in between. Here the CDR3 reads CASRNSMGGWDQPQHF. The CDR3 DNA reads TGTGCCAGCAGAAACTCAATGGGGGGTTGGGATCAGCCCCAGCATTTT.

This clonotype appeared a few times. The genes are TRBV10-3 and TRBJ1-2; D call uncertain. This CDR3 comprises 11 residues. V lost 4 bases, J lost 8 bases, and 8 bases lay in between. Germline values: CDR1 ENHRY, CDR2 SYGVKD. The CDR3 nucleotides are TGTGCCATCAGTGGGGATGGAGGCTACACCTTC. Its protein is CAISGDGGYTF.

This clonotype has only a few counts. The gene calls are TRBV19 and TRBJ2-7; D unclear. CDR3 size: 15 residues. The germline V gene encodes CDR1 LNHDA and CDR2 SQIVND (reference sequence). With 3 bases removed from V and 1 base from J, the gap between germline ends came to 13 bases. CDR3: CASSMSEDSSYEQYF. CDR3 coding DNA: TGTGCCAGTAGTATGAGCGAGGATTCTTCCTACGAGCAGTACTTC.

This clonotype showed up many times. This chain uses TRBV7-9 with TRBJ1-1; D is unresolved. In germline, CDR1 is SEHNR, CDR2 FQNEAQ (reference sequence). V was cut by 1 base and J by 1 base, with 16 bases left in between. The CDR3 covers 17 residues. The DNA for the CDR3 is TGTGCCAGCAGCTTAGAAGACATTCCCACCGGGAACACTGAAGCTTTCTTT. It codes for CASSLEDIPTGNTEAFF.

This clonotype was recorded at least ten times. The DNA for the CDR3 is TGTGCCAGCAGCTTAGTTCAGGGGGCATACAATGAGCAGTTCTTC. Protein product: CASSLVQGAYNEQFF. The chain is built from TRBV7-9 and TRBJ2-1, with 8 nucleotides matching TRBD1. V lost 1 base and J lost 4; bases outside the gene matches: 3. This CDR3 is built from 15 residues. CDR1 and CDR2 from the germline V gene are SEHNR and FQNEAQ (reference sequence).

This clonotype appeared many times. The junction departs from germline at one end; a sequencing error may be responsible. The V call is TRBV6-2 or TRBV6-3, the J call TRBJ2-1, with D tentatively TRBD1 or TRBD2 (5 bases each). This CDR3 has 15 amino acids. CDR1 MNHEY and CDR2 SVGEGT come from the germline V gene. Here the CDR3 reads CASSNRGGAGAVMSF. DNA for the CDR3: TGTGCCAGCAGTAACCGCGGAGGAGCCGGGGCAGTCATGTCCTTC.

There are many counts of this clonotype. The rearrangement links TRBV7-2 to TRBJ2-7; D perhaps matches TRBD1 (6 bases). Deletions cut 3 bases from V and 0 bases from J, with 9 bases between. Germline V gives CDR1 SGHTA, CDR2 FQGNSA. This CDR3 has 14 amino acids. The CDR3 spells CASSFRGSSYEQYF. The CDR3 region has the DNA TGTGCCAGCAGCTTCAGGGGAAGCTCCTACGAGCAGTACTTC.

This clonotype was seen only a few times. The germline gene is not matched at one end of the junction; a read error may be the cause. This rearrangement joins TRBV7-6 to TRBJ2-1, with D perhaps assigned TRBD1 or TRBD2 (5 bases each). Germline assignment: CDR1 SGHVS and CDR2 FNYEAQ. This CDR3 is built from 11 residues. In nucleotides, the CDR3 is TGTGCTAGCAGCCGGGGCCTATCTGAGTTCTTC. Translated, it gives CASSRGLSEFF.

This clonotype was found many times. The V gene is TRBV7-6, the J gene TRBJ1-1; D gene uncertain. V lost 4 bases and J 0 bases, leaving 9 bases between the germline ends. CDR3 length: 14 amino acids. Germline V gives CDR1 SGHVS, CDR2 FNYEAQ. Here the CDR3 DNA reads TGTGCCAGCAGCTCCCTTGTTATGAACACTGAAGCTTTCTTT. Protein product: CASSSLVMNTEAFF. The variable domain in full, with the rest retrieved from reference TRBV7-6 and TRBJ1-1, is GAGVSQSPRYKVTKRGQDVALRCDPISGHVSLYWYRQALGQGPEFLTYFNYEAQQDKSGLPNDRFSAERPEGSISTLTIQRTEQRDSAMYRCASSSLVMNTEAFFGQGTRLTVV.

This clonotype was seen repeatedly, ten times or more. The chain combines TRBV6-5 with TRBJ1-2; D gene unclear. With 6 bases removed from V and 4 bases from J, the gap between germline ends came to 9 bases. There are 12 residues in the CDR3. The germline gives CDR1 MNHEY, CDR2 SVGAGI. CDR3 coding DNA: TGTGCCAGCAGCGAGGACGGCTATGGCTACACCTTC. Translation gives CASSEDGYGYTF.

The genes are TRBV7-6 and TRBJ2-1; D remains unclear. With 4 bases removed from V and 7 bases from J, the gap between germline ends came to 11 bases. The CDR3 is 13 amino acids. From germline, CDR1 is SGHVS and CDR2 FNYEAQ. CDR3 coding DNA: TGTGCCAGCAGCTACCGACCTGGGAATGAGCAGTTCTTC. Amino acids: CASSYRPGNEQFF.

A few counts support this clonotype. The genes are TRBV27 and TRBJ2-5, with TRBD2 as a possible D gene (6 bases). Germline V gives CDR1 MNHEY, CDR2 SMNVEV (reference sequence). Deletions cut 5 bases from V and 3 bases from J, with 16 bases between. CDR3 length: 15 amino acids. The CDR3 DNA reads TGTGCCAGCAGTCCCAGACTAGGTCAAGAAGAGACCCAGTACTTC. This codes for CASSPRLGQEETQYF.

V usage is TRBV20-1 and J usage is TRBJ2-7; D might be TRBD2 (7 bases). Germline CDR1 and CDR2: DFQATT and SNEGSKA (reference sequence). The V end lost 0 bases, the J end lost 7 bases, and 25 bases lay between the germline ends. The CDR3 contains 17 residues. CDR3 in DNA: TGCAGTGCTAGAGATCGAGGTGACGGGGGGCTCTCGGGGGAGCAGTACGTC. It translates to CSARDRGDGGLSGEQYV.

In regard to this clonotype: With a much larger clone just one base away, this may be a read error. CDR3 nucleotide sequence: TGTGCCAGCGGCGACAGCGATAACTATGATTCACCCCTCCACTTT. It yields the protein CASGDSDNYDSPLHF. V gene TRBV7-9 combines with J gene TRBJ1-6, with TRBD1 as a possible D gene (5 bases). The germline V gene encodes CDR1 SEHNR and CDR2 FQNEAQ (reference sequence). CDR3 length: 15 amino acids.

This clonotype was seen a handful of times. The chain recombines TRBV29-1 with TRBJ2-7, with 9 nucleotides matching TRBD1. CDR1 is SQVTM and CDR2 is ANQGSEA in the germline V gene. V gave up 6 bases and J gave up 5 bases; unmatched junction bases: 5. CDR3 length: 12 amino acids. CDR3: CSVRDRVHEQYF. The CDR3, as DNA: TGCAGCGTCCGGGACAGGGTTCACGAGCAGTACTTC.

The J gene is TRBJ2-1, the V gene TRBV6-2 or TRBV6-3; 10 positions agree with TRBD1. V dropped 0 bases and J dropped 6; count of bases not matched to a gene: 8. Germline-derived CDR1 and CDR2 are MNHEY and SVGEGT. The CDR3 has 17 amino acids. For the CDR3, the DNA is TGTGCCAGCAGTTACTCCCCCGACAGGGGGCCAGGCAATGAGCAGTTCTTC. This encodes CASSYSPDRGPGNEQFF.

This clonotype has at least ten counts. The chain joins TRBV27 to TRBJ2-1; D is unresolved. CDR1 is MNHEY and CDR2 is SMNVEV in the germline V gene (reference sequence). The CDR3 contains 13 residues. V lost 6 bases and J lost 7, with 13 bases in between. Here the CDR3 DNA reads TGTGCCAGCAGCTTAGGGTTGGGAAATGAGCAGTTCTTC. Residues: CASSLGLGNEQFF.

This clonotype was seen repeatedly, ten times or more. The rearrangement links TRBV12-3 or TRBV12-4 to TRBJ1-2; unclear D gene. This CDR3 comprises 13 residues. Trimming took 6 bases from V and 2 from J, leaving 10 bases between them. The chain's CDR3 is CASSHVFNYGYTF. CDR3 nucleotides: TGTGCCAGCAGCCACGTGTTCAACTATGGCTACACCTTC.

The rearrangement joins TRBV28 to TRBJ2-7; the D gene is possibly TRBD2 (6 bases). Trimming shortened V by 5 bases and J by 0 bases, and 14 bases separated the two germline ends. Germline CDR1 reads MDHEN; CDR2 reads SYDVKM. The CDR3 totals 15 residues. The chain's CDR3 is CASSHTGVLSYEQYF. CDR3 nucleotides: TGTGCCAGCAGTCACACGGGGGTTCTCTCCTACGAGCAGTACTTC.